This T cell receptor beta chain appears in the sequencing data of a study of blood T cells in healthy people across ages. Germline lookup yields CDR1 LGHDT and CDR2 YNNKEL (reference sequence). V shed 0 bases and J shed 5 bases, with 17 bases lying between them. The CDR3 consists of 16 residues. Through a sample-barcoded 5' primer and a J-beta primer mix, a second PCR was run for roughly 7 to 12 cycles. Via MiXCR, TCRdb re-called the 5' RACE reads, giving one row per CDR3 protein. This sample yields roughly 1.4 million distinct CDR3 sequences, of which 45% to 70% are seen a single time; under 8.5% belongs to the top ten.

J is TRBJ2-7 and V is TRBV3-1; D is ambiguous. The source material was blood. This receptor was identified in a man aged 18 to 29 in good health. CDR3 sequence: CASSQDKGYGRDEQYF. In nucleotides, the CDR3 is TGTGCCAGCAGCCAAGATAAGGGATACGGCCGAGACGAGCAGTACTTC.